The TCR beta chain described here comes from a study of cytomegalovirus exposure and HLA in healthy donors. The PCR employed 60 Vbeta primers together with 13 Jbeta primers. The method was immunoSEQ multiplex PCR; TCRdb's version includes in-frame clones alone and lacks a portion of them. This table has approximately 190,000 clones, approximately 80% appearing once. Material: PBMCs. This receptor was identified in a woman in her thirties in good health and CMV-seronegative.

The CDR3 protein is CASSSYRGAQETQYF. The DNA of the CDR3 is TGTGCCAGCAGCTCGTACCGTGGGGCCCAAGAGACCCAGTACTTC. The V call is TRBV5-4, the J call TRBJ2-5; TRBD1 might be the D (5 bases). The germline V gene encodes CDR1 SGHNT and CDR2 YYREEE (reference sequence). Trimming took 3 bases from V and 1 from J, leaving 13 bases between them. CDR3 size: 15 residues.